The rows below give T cell receptor beta chains drawn from one sample of a study of persistence of HIV-infected CD4 T cells. The antigens these receptors bind are not known. Sequenced by immunoSEQ multiplex PCR; TCRdb stores in-frame clones only, minus some. The sample lists about 46,000 clones; 75% to 90% were seen once. This specimen was CD4+ T cells sorted from PBMCs after roughly 18-hour stimulation, taken from a patient who received antiretroviral therapy. These receptors all stem from an adult woman with HIV who was CMV-seropositive. Each CDR3 is given with its conserved first and last residue. D genes are given only for firm matches. Part of the rows lack a size; the others show once, few, many or a class for expanded clones.

V	D	J	size	CDR3	DNA
TRBV15	TRBD1	TRBJ1-2	NA	CATSSPWGQGRSGYTF	TGTGCCACCAGCAGCCCCTGGGGACAGGGGCGGTCTGGCTACACCTTC
TRBV6-1	NA	TRBJ2-7	once	CASSDDITRPRWEQYF	TGTGCCAGCAGTGATGACATAACAAGGCCAAGGTGGGAGCAGTACTTC
TRBV28	TRBD1	TRBJ2-2	NA	CASRQPGTVNTGELFF	TGTGCCAGCCGGCAACCCGGGACAGTGAACACCGGGGAGCTGTTTTTT
TRBV18	NA	TRBJ1-2	NA	CASSRREGAYGYTF	TGTGCCAGCTCACGGAGGGAGGGAGCGTATGGCTACACCTTC
TRBV5-1	NA	TRBJ1-3	NA	CASSLVPPSSGNTIYF	TGCGCCAGCAGCTTGGTCCCACCCAGCTCTGGAAACACCATATATTTT
TRBV15	TRBD1	TRBJ1-6	NA	CATSPGTVNSPLHF	TGTGCCACCAGCCCCGGGACAGTAAATTCACCCCTCCACTTT
TRBV10-3	NA	TRBJ2-1	NA	CAIKQGTENNEQFF	TGTGCCATCAAACAGGGTACCGAAAACAATGAGCAGTTCTTC
TRBV7-2	TRBD2	TRBJ2-2	NA	CASSLASGANGELFF	TGTGCCAGCAGCCTAGCTAGCGGGGCGAACGGGGAGCTGTTTTTT
TRBV7-8	NA	TRBJ1-5	few	CASSLLRASNQPQHF	TGTGCCAGCAGCTTACTGCGGGCTAGCAATCAGCCCCAGCATTTT
TRBV6-2/TRBV6-3	NA	TRBJ2-3	NA	CASSLWGADTQYF	TGTGCCAGCAGCTTGTGGGGTGCAGATACGCAGTATTTT
TRBV15	TRBD1	TRBJ1-4	once	CATSTRDRKFNEKLFF	TGTGCCACCAGTACACGGGACAGAAAATTTAATGAAAAACTGTTTTTT
TRBV5-1	NA	TRBJ2-3	NA	CASSLEQSTDTQYF	TGCGCCAGCAGCTTGGAACAGTCCACAGATACGCAGTATTTT
TRBV2	NA	TRBJ2-1	NA	CANRDSESNEQFF	TGTGCCAACCGGGACTCCGAGAGCAATGAGCAGTTCTTC
TRBV28	TRBD2	TRBJ2-4	few	CASKRAGGELAKNIQYF	TGTGCCTCCAAGAGGGCGGGAGGGGAACTAGCCAAAAACATTCAGTACTTC
TRBV2	NA	TRBJ2-5	NA	CASSGSREEETQYF	TGTGCCAGCAGTGGTTCAAGGGAGGAAGAGACCCAGTACTTC
TRBV7-2	NA	TRBJ1-1	NA	CASSLENMNTEAFF	TGTGCCAGCAGCTTAGAGAACATGAACACTGAAGCTTTCTTT
TRBV5-1	NA	TRBJ1-2	NA	CASSLGTSNYGYTF	TGCGCCAGCAGCTTGGGCACCAGTAACTATGGCTACACCTTC
TRBV6-5	NA	TRBJ1-6	NA	CASGPDRNSPLHF	TGTGCCAGCGGGCCCGACCGGAATTCACCCCTCCACTTT
TRBV28	TRBD1	TRBJ2-5	NA	CASSGQGIRETQYF	TGTGCCAGCTCGGGACAGGGGATTCGAGAGACCCAGTACTTC
TRBV7-2	NA	TRBJ1-2	NA	CASRPETGLGYGYTF	TGTGCCAGCAGACCCGAAACGGGTCTTGGCTATGGCTACACCTTC
TRBV28	TRBD2	TRBJ2-1	NA	CASSSPGLVRNEQFF	TGTGCCAGCAGTTCACCGGGACTAGTGAGGAATGAGCAGTTCTTC
TRBV4-3	TRBD2	TRBJ2-3	once	CASSVRLAGGLKDTQYF	TGCGCCAGCAGCGTCCGACTAGCGGGGGGGCTAAAAGATACGCAGTATTTT
TRBV23-1	TRBD1	TRBJ1-2	NA	CASAAWTGGANGYTF	TGCGCCAGCGCGGCCTGGACAGGGGGCGCAAATGGCTACACCTTC
TRBV6-1	TRBD1	TRBJ1-5	NA	CASSDLWTGPNQPQHF	TGTGCCAGCAGTGACTTATGGACAGGGCCAAATCAGCCCCAGCATTTT
TRBV3-1/TRBV3-2	NA	TRBJ2-7	few	CASSPQVGGSYEQYF	TGTGCCAGCAGCCCCCAGGTTGGCGGTTCCTACGAGCAGTACTTC